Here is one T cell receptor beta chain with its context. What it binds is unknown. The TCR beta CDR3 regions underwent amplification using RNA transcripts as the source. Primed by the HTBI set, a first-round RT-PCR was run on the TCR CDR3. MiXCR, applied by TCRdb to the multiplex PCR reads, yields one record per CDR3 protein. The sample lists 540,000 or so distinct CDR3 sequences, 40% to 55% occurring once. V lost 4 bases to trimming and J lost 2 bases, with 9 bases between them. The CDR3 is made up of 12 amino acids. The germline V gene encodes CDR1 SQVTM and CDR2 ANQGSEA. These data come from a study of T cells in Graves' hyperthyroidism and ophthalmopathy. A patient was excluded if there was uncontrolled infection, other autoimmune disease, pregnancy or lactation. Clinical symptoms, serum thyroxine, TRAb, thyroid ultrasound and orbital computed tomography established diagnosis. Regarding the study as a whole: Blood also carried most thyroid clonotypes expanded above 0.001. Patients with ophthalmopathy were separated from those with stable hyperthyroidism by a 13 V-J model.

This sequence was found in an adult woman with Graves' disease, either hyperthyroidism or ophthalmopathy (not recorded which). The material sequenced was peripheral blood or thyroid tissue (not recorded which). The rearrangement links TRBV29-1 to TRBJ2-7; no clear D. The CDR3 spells CSVGGHTYEQYF. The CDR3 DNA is TGCAGCGTTGGGGGTCATACCTACGAGCAGTACTTC.